This T cell receptor beta chain derives from a study of tumor and adjacent non-tumor tissue in lung cancer (dated by TCRdb to 2017 to 2018). The study in broad terms: Of the cohort, more than ten patients had adenocarcinoma, 2 had squamous cell carcinoma and 1 had small cell lung cancer. Sequencing generated a total of approximately 130,000,000 productive TCRbeta reads, averaging roughly 4.2 million reads per sample. Ages among the roughly 15 patients ranged from about 30 to 85 years, there were 10 men and 5 women, and disease was at TNM stage I to III. For each patient, one tumor sample and one normal lung sample were taken, giving roughly 30 paired specimens that underwent TCRbeta CDR3 sequencing. Using bulk TCRbeta repertoires from over twelve lung cancer patients, the study set lung tumor tissue side by side with matched distant non-tumor lung tissue. The full study reports these points: The top 100 clones made up a significantly larger cumulative share of the repertoire in normal lung than in tumor tissue. Significantly higher TCR diversity (inverse Simpson) was observed in tumor tissue than in normal lung tissue (approximately 440 vs 150, P = 0.0075, Mann-Whitney U test). Only roughly 14 patients were included in the cohort, and the need for larger samples and more detailed clinical data was noted by the authors. Significantly higher TCR diversity was found in younger patients, and higher tumor TCR diversity was associated with shorter overall and disease-free survival. The methods do not name the sequencing platform or mention unique molecular identifiers. Peripheral blood was not sequenced, so blood TCRbeta repertoires were not examined in the lung cancer patients of the study.

With regard to this clonotype: It has no known antigen specificity. Base qualities were left out, and no much larger clone turns up one base away.

The library was generated by multiplex PCR. TCRdb lists the instrument as Illumina HiSeq 2500. TCRbeta libraries were constructed through three rounds of nested PCR with primers (Table S4) according to protocols modified from ARM-PCR. Before sequencing, PCR products in the 200-500 bp range were cut out of the gel and cleaned up using the QIAquick gel extraction kit. For the original study's pipeline: Reads were cleaned using Trimmomatic, were merged into complete CDR3 sequences using FLASH, and were assigned to V(D)J germline segments using MiTCR. VDJtools was used to compute clonal diversity as the inverse Simpson's index. In-frame sequences without a premature stop codon were defined as productive reads. Using fastp at Q25 and MiXCR, TCRdb reprocessed the public reads and kept productive beta chains. Entries are consolidated by CDR3 protein sequence, retaining the most common genes and DNA. The V and J calls, along with clone size, are taken from TCRdb and not from the paper's own processing. This sample is represented by over 85,000 distinct CDR3 sequences; over 75% of them were singletons. Around 21% of the sample goes to the ten largest clones.

RNA was isolated from bulk unsorted tissue, and RNA quality was assessed with a NanoDrop ND-1000 and an Agilent 2100. Newly diagnosed lung cancer patients without prior chemotherapy who had been admitted for thoracic surgery in China between August and November 2014 were enrolled as donors. The study excluded patients who had received radiotherapy or chemotherapy before or who had another cancer at the same time. Pieces of surgical tissue measuring roughly 1-2.2 cm3 were kept in RNAlater solution and held at -80 degrees C until needed. Germline trimming: 7 bases from V, 9 bases from J; junction bases outside gene matches: 15. Reading from cysteine to phenylalanine, the CDR3 counts 17 amino acids. This entry keeps only the CDR3 DNA: 51 bases, framed from base 1. CDR1 and CDR2, looked up from the germline V gene, are SGHNT and YENEEA.

This clonotype was sampled from a man between 65 and 80 years old with non-small cell lung cancer. Rearrangement joined TRBV11-3 to TRBJ2-1, with 13 middle bases fitting TRBD2. The sample was lung tumor tissue. The nucleotide sequence reads TGTGCCAGCAACCTCCTAGGGACTAGCGGGGACTATATTGAGCAGTTCTTC. This sequence encodes CASNLLGTSGDYIEQFF.